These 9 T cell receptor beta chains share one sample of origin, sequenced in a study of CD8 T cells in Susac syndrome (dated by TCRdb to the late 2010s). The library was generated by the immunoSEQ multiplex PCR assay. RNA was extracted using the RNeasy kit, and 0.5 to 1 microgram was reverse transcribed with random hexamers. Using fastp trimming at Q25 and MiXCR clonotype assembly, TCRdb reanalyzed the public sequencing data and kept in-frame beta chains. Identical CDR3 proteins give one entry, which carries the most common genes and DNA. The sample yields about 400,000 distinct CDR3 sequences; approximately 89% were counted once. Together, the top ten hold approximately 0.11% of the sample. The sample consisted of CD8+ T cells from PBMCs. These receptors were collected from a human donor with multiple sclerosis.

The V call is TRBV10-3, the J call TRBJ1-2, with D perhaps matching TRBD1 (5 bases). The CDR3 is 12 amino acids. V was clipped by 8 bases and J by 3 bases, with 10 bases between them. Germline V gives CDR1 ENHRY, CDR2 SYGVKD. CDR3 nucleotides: TGTGCCATCGACCGGGGCGACTATGGCTACACCTTC. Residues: CAIDRGDYGYTF.

The CDR3 coding sequence is TGTGCCAGCAAACCCCAGGGGAACACTGAAGCTTTCTTT. Its translation: CASKPQGNTEAFF. The chain recombines TRBV2 with TRBJ1-1, with a possible D match to TRBD1 (5 bases). Per germline, CDR1 SNHLY and CDR2 FYNNEI. This CDR3 region has 13 residues. V lost 7 bases, J lost 1 base, and 10 bases lay in between.

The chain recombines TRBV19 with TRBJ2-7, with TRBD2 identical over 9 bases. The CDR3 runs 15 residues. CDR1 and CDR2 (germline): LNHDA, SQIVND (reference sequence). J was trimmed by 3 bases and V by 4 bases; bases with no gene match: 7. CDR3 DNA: TGTGCCAGTAGTAACTTGCGGGAGGGCCACTACGAGCAGTACTTC. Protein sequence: CASSNLREGHYEQYF.

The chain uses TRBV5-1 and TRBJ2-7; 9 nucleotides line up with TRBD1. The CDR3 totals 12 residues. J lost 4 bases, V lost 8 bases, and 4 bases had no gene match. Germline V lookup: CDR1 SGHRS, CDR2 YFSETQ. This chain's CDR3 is CASGDREYEQYF. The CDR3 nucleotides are TGCGCCAGTGGGGACAGGGAGTACGAGCAGTACTTC.

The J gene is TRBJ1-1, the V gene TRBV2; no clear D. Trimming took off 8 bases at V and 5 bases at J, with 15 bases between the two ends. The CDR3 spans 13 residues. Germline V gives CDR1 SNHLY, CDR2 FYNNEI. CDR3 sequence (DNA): TGTGCCAGCGGTACAGTCTTTGGGACTGAAGCTTTCTTT. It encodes CASGTVFGTEAFF.

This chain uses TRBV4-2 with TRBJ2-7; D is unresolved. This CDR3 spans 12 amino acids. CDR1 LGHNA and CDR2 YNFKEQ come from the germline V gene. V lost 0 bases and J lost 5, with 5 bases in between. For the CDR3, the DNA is TGTGCCAGCAGCCAAGATGTAAACGAGCAGTACTTC. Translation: CASSQDVNEQYF.

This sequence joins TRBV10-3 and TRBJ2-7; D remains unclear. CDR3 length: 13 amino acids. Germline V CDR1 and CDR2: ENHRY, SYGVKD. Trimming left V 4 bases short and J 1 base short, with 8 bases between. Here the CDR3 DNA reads TGTGCCATCAGTGGGGCCCAATCCTACGAGCAGTACTTC. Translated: CAISGAQSYEQYF.

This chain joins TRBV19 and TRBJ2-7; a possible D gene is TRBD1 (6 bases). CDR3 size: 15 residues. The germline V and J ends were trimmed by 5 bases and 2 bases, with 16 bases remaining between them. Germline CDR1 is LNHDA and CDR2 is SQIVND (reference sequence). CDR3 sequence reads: CASSGIQGGAYEQYF. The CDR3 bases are TGTGCCAGTAGTGGAATACAGGGTGGTGCCTACGAGCAGTACTTC.

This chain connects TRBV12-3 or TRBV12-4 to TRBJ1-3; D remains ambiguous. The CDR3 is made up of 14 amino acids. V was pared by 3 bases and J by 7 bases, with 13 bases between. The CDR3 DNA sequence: TGTGCCAGCAGTTTGTCGGGATCGTGGAACACCATATATTTT. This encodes CASSLSGSWNTIYF.